A selection of T cell receptor beta chains follows, all from one sample in a study of blood T cell repertoires in COVID-19. Libraries were prepared by immunoSEQ multiplex PCR; TCRdb keeps only in-frame clonotypes and omits some of them. In the table there are under 450,000 clones, 86% of which are singletons. The sequenced sample consisted of peripheral blood. The source of these receptors is a woman aged 55-70 years with COVID-19, enrolled during active disease. CDR3s include the opening cysteine and the closing phenylalanine or tryptophan. D genes are given only for firm matches. Size is stated for part of the rows, as once, few or many counts, or as a class when the clone is expanded.

-	TRBV5-4	-	TRBJ1-2	CASSFSVYGYTF	TGTGCCAGCAGCTTCAGCGTCTATGGCTACACCTTC
-	TRBV19	-	TRBJ1-2	CASSSTVRGGGYTF	TGTGCCAGTAGTTCGACGGTCCGGGGGGGTGGCTACACCTTC
-	TRBV27	-	TRBJ1-2	CASKPGIPNYGYTF	TGTGCCAGCAAACCAGGGATCCCTAACTATGGCTACACCTTC
-	TRBV12-3/TRBV12-4	-	TRBJ1-1	CASSFWNTEAFF	TGTGCCAGCAGTTTCTGGAACACTGAAGCTTTCTTT
TRBD1	TRBV28	-	TRBJ1-2	CASSLGQGWVGGYTF	TGTGCCAGCAGTCTCGGACAGGGCTGGGTAGGTGGCTACACCTTC
-	TRBV6-1	-	TRBJ2-7	CASSELRERDEQYF	TGTGCCAGCAGTGAACTGAGGGAGCGGGACGAGCAGTACTTC
TRBD1	TRBV7-8	-	TRBJ1-4	CASSFAGGWDEKLFF	TGTGCCAGCAGCTTTGCAGGGGGCTGGGACGAAAAACTGTTTTTT
TRBD2	TRBV5-4	-	TRBJ2-2	CASSDTSGGSAGELFF	TGTGCCAGCAGCGATACTAGCGGGGGGTCCGCCGGGGAGCTGTTTTTT
-	TRBV7-3	-	TRBJ1-1	CASSLQGMNTEAFF	TGTGCCAGCAGCTTACAGGGGATGAACACTGAAGCTTTCTTT
-	TRBV15	-	TRBJ2-6	CATSRDLQGNSGANVLTF	TGTGCCACCAGCAGAGATCTACAGGGCAACTCTGGGGCCAACGTCCTGACTTTC
-	TRBV18	-	TRBJ1-2	CASSPQTPDNYGYTF	TGTGCCAGCTCACCGCAAACTCCCGATAACTATGGCTACACCTTC
TRBD2	TRBV30	-	TRBJ2-3	CAWSLAGGVTDTQYF	TGTGCCTGGAGTCTAGCGGGGGGGGTCACAGATACGCAGTATTTT
-	TRBV5-4	-	TRBJ1-1	CASSLYGGVTEAFF	TGTGCCAGCAGCTTGTACGGGGGTGTCACTGAAGCTTTCTTT
TRBD1	TRBV6-5	-	TRBJ1-5	CASSSGQAGQPQHF	TGTGCCAGCAGTTCAGGACAGGCTGGTCAGCCCCAGCATTTT
TRBD1	TRBV6-6	-	TRBJ2-6	CASSGQGTGANVLTF	TGTGCCAGCAGCGGACAGGGCACTGGGGCCAACGTCCTGACTTTC
-	TRBV11-2	-	TRBJ2-7	CAILRGKVYEQYF	TGTGCCATTCTGCGGGGTAAGGTCTACGAGCAGTACTTC
TRBD1	TRBV10-3	-	TRBJ2-1	CAISEDRGGTAGNNEQFF	TGTGCCATCAGTGAGGACAGGGGAGGCACCGCCGGGAACAATGAGCAGTTCTTC
-	TRBV6-2/TRBV6-3	-	TRBJ2-7	CASSYRGYEQYF	TGTGCCAGCAGTTACCGAGGATACGAGCAGTACTTC
-	TRBV7-9	few	TRBJ1-2	CASSQGRDYGYTF	TGTGCCAGCAGCCAAGGGAGGGACTATGGCTACACCTTC
-	TRBV7-9	-	TRBJ2-3	CASSLSPMGPDTQYF	TGTGCCAGCAGCTTGTCGCCAATGGGGCCAGATACGCAGTATTTT
-	TRBV7-9	-	TRBJ2-2	CANSPLGGLNTGELFF	TGTGCCAACTCTCCCCTCGGGGGATTGAACACCGGGGAGCTGTTTTTT
-	TRBV2	-	TRBJ1-2	CASSDSGANYGYTF	TGTGCCAGCAGTGACTCAGGGGCTAACTATGGCTACACCTTC
TRBD1	TRBV5-1	-	TRBJ1-1	CASSLAWRTGATEAFF	TGCGCCAGCAGCTTGGCCTGGAGGACAGGGGCGACTGAAGCTTTCTTT
-	TRBV2	once	TRBJ1-5	CASSPPGSNQPQHF	TGTGCCAGCAGCCCCCCAGGTAGCAATCAGCCCCAGCATTTT
-	TRBV30	few	TRBJ1-4	CAWSVLREKLFF	TGTGCCTGGAGTGTACTAAGGGAAAAACTGTTTTTT
-	TRBV30	-	TRBJ1-1	CAWRPRRGGGGTEAFF	TGTGCCTGGAGGCCCCGGAGAGGGGGAGGGGGGACTGAAGCTTTCTTT
-	TRBV9	-	TRBJ2-1	CASNGRGNNEQFF	TGTGCCAGCAATGGAAGGGGAAACAATGAGCAGTTCTTC
TRBD1	TRBV2	-	TRBJ1-2	CASSGQGFYGYTF	TGTGCCAGCAGTGGACAGGGGTTCTATGGCTACACCTTC
TRBD2	TRBV24-1	few	TRBJ2-1	CATSDPNSGGSYNEQFF	TGTGCCACCAGTGATCCTAATAGCGGGGGGAGCTACAATGAGCAGTTCTTC
-	TRBV5-1	-	TRBJ2-5	CASSLGGLETQYF	TGCGCCAGCAGCTTGGGTGGCCTAGAGACCCAGTACTTC
-	TRBV2	-	TRBJ1-5	CASSREGGNQPQHF	TGTGCCAGCAGTAGGGAGGGAGGGAATCAGCCCCAGCATTTT
TRBD1	TRBV7-7	-	TRBJ2-3	CASSLVGTGGPDTQYF	TGTGCCAGCAGCTTAGTGGGGACAGGGGGCCCAGATACGCAGTATTTT
TRBD2	TRBV6-1	once	TRBJ2-5	CASSEGLAETQYF	TGTGCCAGCAGTGAGGGACTAGCAGAGACCCAGTACTTC
TRBD1	TRBV18	-	TRBJ1-1	CASSPPGQGSTEAFF	TGTGCCAGCTCGCCTCCGGGACAGGGGAGCACTGAAGCTTTCTTT
-	TRBV4-3	-	TRBJ1-1	CASSQASGTEAFF	TGCGCCAGCAGCCAAGCCTCGGGGACTGAAGCTTTCTTT
TRBD1	TRBV7-2	few	TRBJ1-6	CASSLVPGQGGSPLHF	TGTGCCAGCAGCTTAGTACCGGGACAGGGCGGTTCACCCCTCCACTTT
TRBD1	TRBV7-3	-	TRBJ1-1	CASSPDRGRRVKAFF	TGTGCCAGCAGCCCCGACAGGGGGCGACGGGTTAAAGCTTTCTTT
TRBD1	TRBV5-1	-	TRBJ1-4	CASTGQDGEKLFF	TGCGCCAGCACCGGACAGGATGGAGAAAAACTGTTTTTT
-	TRBV5-6	once	TRBJ1-2	CAAGVQDELGYGYTF	TGTGCCGCGGGGGTGCAGGACGAATTAGGCTATGGCTACACCTTC
TRBD2	TRBV5-1	-	TRBJ2-1	CASSSLAGGPHEQFF	TGCGCCAGCAGCTCGCTAGCGGGGGGGCCTCATGAGCAGTTCTTC
-	TRBV5-8	-	TRBJ1-4	CASSLAGATNEKLFF	TGTGCCAGCAGCTTGGCAGGGGCAACTAATGAAAAACTGTTTTTT
-	TRBV5-6	once	TRBJ2-4	CASSPRHLAKNIQYF	TGTGCCAGCAGCCCGCGGCACCTAGCCAAAAACATTCAGTACTTC
-	TRBV7-9	-	TRBJ1-5	CASSLAEGNQPQHF	TGTGCCAGCAGCTTAGCCGAGGGCAATCAGCCCCAGCATTTT
-	TRBV5-6	-	TRBJ2-1	CASSSDFIQFF	TGTGCCAGCAGCTCGGACTTTATACAGTTCTTC
-	TRBV10-3	-	TRBJ1-1	CAISETRGDTEAFF	TGTGCCATCAGTGAGACCAGGGGAGACACTGAAGCTTTCTTT
TRBD1	TRBV29-1	-	TRBJ2-1	CSVAGLRGHNEQFF	TGCAGCGTTGCCGGTCTCAGGGGGCACAATGAGCAGTTCTTC
TRBD2	TRBV7-9	-	TRBJ2-7	CASSSRLAGGFGPYEQYF	TGTGCCAGCAGCTCCCGACTAGCGGGGGGCTTCGGACCCTACGAGCAGTACTTC
-	TRBV7-8	-	TRBJ1-1	CASSLGGMGTEAFF	TGTGCCAGCAGCTTGGGGGGAATGGGTACTGAAGCTTTCTTT
-	TRBV7-2	-	TRBJ1-2	CASSFNSQGTSYGYTF	TGTGCCAGCAGCTTTAATTCGCAGGGAACTTCCTATGGCTACACCTTC
TRBD1	TRBV5-1	-	TRBJ2-5	CASSRVQGFGETQYF	TGCGCCAGCAGCCGCGTACAGGGGTTTGGGGAGACCCAGTACTTC
-	TRBV4-3	-	TRBJ2-2	CASSQDRDLGGELFF	TGCGCCAGCAGCCAAGACAGGGATCTGGGGGGGGAGCTGTTTTTT